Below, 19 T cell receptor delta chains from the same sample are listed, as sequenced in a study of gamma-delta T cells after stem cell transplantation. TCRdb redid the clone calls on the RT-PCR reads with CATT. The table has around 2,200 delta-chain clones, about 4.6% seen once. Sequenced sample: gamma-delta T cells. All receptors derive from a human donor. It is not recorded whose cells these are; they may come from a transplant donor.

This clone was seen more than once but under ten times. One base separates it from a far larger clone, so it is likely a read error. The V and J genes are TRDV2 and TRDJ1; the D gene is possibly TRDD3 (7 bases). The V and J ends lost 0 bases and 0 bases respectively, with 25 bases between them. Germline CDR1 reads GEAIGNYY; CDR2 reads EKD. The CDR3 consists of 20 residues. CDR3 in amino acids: CACDTISSLPLGAHTDKLIF. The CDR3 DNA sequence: TGTGCCTGTGACACCATTTCCTCCCTTCCCCTGGGGGCCCACACCGATAAACTCATCTTT.

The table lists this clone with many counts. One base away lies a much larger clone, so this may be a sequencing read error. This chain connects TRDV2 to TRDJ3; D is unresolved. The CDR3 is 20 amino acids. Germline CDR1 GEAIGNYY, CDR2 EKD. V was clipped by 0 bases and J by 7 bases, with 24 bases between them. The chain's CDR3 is CACDTGGLLGLSSDTRQMFF. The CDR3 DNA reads TGTGCCTGTGACACCGGAGGATTACTCGGCCTTAGCAGTGACACCCGACAGATGTTTTTC.

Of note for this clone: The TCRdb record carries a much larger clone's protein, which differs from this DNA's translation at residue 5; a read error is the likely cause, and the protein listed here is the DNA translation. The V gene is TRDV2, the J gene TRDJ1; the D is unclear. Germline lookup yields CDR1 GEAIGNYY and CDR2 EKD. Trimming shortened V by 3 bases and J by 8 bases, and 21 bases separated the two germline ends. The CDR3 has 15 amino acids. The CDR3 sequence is CACDAVGLPIGKLIF. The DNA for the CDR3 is TGTGCCTGTGACGCCGTAGGACTGCCCATAGGGAAACTCATCTTT.

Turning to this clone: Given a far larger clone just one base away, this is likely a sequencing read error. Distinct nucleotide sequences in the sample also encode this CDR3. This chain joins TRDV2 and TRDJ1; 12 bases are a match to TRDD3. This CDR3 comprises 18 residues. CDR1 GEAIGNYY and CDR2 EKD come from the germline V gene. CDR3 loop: CACDTVLGDTEYTDKLIF. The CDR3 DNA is TGTGCCTGTGACACCGTACTGGGGGATACCGAGTACACCGATAAACTCATTTTT.

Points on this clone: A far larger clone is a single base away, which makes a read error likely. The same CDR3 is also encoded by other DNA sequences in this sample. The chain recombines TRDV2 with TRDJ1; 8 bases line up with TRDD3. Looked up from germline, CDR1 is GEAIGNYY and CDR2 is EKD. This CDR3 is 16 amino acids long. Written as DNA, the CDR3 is TGTGCCTGTGATTTACTGGGGGCTCAGTACACCGACAAACTCATCTTT. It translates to CACDLLGAQYTDKLIF.

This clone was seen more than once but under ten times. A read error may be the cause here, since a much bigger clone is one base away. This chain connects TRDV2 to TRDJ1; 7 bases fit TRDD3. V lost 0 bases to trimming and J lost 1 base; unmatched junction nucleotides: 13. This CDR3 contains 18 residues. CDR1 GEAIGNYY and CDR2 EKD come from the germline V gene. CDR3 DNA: TGTGCCTGTGACACCATTACCCAAACTGGGGATCCCACCGATAAACTCATCTTT. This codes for CACDTITQTGDPTDKLIF.

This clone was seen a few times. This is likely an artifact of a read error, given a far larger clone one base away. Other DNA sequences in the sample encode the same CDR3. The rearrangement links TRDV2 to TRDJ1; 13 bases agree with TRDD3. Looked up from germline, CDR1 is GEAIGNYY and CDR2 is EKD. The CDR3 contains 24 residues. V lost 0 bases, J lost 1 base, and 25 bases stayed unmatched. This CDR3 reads CACDTVFLRPTTGGYVGSTDKLIF. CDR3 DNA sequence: TGTGCCTGTGACACCGTCTTCCTGCGTCCTACTACTGGGGGATACGTGGGGTCCACCGATAAACTCATCTTT.

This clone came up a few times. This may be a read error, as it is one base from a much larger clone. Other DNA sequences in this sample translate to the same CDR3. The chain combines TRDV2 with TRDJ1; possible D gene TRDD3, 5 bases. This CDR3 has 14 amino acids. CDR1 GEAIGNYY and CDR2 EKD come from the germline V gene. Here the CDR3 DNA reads TGTGCCTGTGACTCCCTGGGCTCCACCGATAAGCTCATCTTT. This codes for CACDSLGSTDKLIF.

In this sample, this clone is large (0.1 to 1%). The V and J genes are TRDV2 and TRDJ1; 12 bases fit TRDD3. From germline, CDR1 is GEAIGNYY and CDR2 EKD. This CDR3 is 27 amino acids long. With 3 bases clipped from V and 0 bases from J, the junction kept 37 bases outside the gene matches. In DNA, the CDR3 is TGTGCCTGTGACCCCTTATTCGCACACACCGCAAGTGGATGGGTACTGGGGGATACACAGTACACCGATAAACTCATCTTT. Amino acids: CACDPLFAHTASGWVLGDTQYTDKLIF.

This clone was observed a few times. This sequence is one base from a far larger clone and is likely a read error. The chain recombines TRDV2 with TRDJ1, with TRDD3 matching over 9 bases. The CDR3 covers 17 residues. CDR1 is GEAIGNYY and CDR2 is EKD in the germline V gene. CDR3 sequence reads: CACDRLGEKTNTDKPIF. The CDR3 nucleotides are TGTGCCTGTGACAGACTGGGGGAGAAAACCAACACCGATAAACCCATCTTT.

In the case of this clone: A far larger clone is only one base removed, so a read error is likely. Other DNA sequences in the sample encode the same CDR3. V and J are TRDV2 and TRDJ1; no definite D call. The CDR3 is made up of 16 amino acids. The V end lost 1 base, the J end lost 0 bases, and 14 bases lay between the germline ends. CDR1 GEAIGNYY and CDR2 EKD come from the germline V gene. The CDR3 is CACDTVGSRNTDKLIF. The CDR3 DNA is TGTGCCTGTGACACTGTGGGTAGTCGGAACACCGATAAACTCATCTTT.

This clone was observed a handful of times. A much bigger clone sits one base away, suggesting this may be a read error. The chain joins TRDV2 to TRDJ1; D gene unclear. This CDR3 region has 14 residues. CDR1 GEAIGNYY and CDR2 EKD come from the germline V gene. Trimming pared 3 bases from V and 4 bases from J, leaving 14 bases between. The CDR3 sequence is CACDALTAGDKLIF. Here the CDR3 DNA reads TGTGCCTGTGACGCGCTTACTGCTGGCGATAAACTCATCTTT.

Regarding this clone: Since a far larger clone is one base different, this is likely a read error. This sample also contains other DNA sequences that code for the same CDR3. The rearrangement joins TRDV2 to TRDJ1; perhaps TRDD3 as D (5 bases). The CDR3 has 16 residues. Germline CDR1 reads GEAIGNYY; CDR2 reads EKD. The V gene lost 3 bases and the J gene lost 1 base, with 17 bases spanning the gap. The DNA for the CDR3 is TGTGCCTGTGACCCCTCACTGGTGGACCCCACCGATAAACTCATCTTT. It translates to CACDPSLVDPTDKLIF.

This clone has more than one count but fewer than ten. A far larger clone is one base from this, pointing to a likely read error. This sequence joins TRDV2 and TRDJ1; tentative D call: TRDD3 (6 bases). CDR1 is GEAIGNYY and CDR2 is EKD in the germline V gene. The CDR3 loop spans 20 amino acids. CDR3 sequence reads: CACDTVLGGRTTRYTDKPIF. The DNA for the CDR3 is TGTGCCTGTGACACCGTGTTGGGGGGTCGGACCACCCGGTACACCGATAAACCCATCTTT.

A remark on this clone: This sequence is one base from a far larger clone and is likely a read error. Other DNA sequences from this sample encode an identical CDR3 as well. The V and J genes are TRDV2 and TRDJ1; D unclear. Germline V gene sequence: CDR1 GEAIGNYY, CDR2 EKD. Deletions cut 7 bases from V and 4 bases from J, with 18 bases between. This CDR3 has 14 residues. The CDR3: CACDSLVLGDKLIF. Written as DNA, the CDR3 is TGTGCCTGCGACTCATTAGTCTTAGGCGATAAACTCATCTTT.

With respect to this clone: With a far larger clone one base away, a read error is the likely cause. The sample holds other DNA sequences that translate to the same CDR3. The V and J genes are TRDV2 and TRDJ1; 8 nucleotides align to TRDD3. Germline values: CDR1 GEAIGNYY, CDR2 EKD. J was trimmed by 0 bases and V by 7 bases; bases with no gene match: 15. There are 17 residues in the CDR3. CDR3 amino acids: CACDSLLGGWDTDKLIF. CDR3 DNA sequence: TGTGCCTGCGATTCCTTACTGGGGGGATGGGACACCGATAAACTCATCTTT.

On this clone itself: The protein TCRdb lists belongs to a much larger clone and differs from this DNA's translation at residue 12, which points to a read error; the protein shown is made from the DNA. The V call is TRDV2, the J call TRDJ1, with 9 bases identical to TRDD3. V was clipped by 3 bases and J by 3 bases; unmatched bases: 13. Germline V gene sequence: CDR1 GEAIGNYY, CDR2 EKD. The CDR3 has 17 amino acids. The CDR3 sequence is CACDSVMGDRGADKLIF. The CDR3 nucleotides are TGTGCCTGTGACTCCGTGATGGGGGATAGGGGCGCCGATAAACTCATCTTT.

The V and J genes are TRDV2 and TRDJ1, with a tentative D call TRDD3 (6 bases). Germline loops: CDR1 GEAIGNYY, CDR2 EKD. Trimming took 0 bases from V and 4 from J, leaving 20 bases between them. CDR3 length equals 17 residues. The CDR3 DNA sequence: TGTGCCTGTGACACCTCACTCTTACGGGGGACCAACGATAAACTCATCTTT. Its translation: CACDTSLLRGTNDKLIF.

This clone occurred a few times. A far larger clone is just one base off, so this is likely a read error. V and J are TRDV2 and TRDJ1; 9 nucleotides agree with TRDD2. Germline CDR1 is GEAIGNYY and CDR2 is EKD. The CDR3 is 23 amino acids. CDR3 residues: CARDLLRALPTVALGMDTDKLIF. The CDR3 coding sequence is TGTGCCCGTGACTTACTACGTGCCCTTCCTACGGTGGCTCTGGGGATGGACACCGATAAACTCATCTTT.